The 25 T cell receptor beta chains listed next were all sequenced from one sample in a study of siplizumab effects on memory and regulatory T cells. Libraries were prepared by immunoSEQ multiplex PCR; TCRdb keeps only in-frame clonotypes and omits some of them. The sample has 90,000 to 110,000 clones, 92% seen once. The sequenced material came from Tregs sorted from blood. These receptor sequences come from a human donor in good health.

The chain combines TRBV7-9 with TRBJ2-7; the match to TRBD2 covers 14 bases. V lost 5 bases and J lost 9; bases outside the gene matches: 3. The CDR3 extends over 13 amino acids. Germline CDR1 reads SEHNR; CDR2 reads FQNEAQ (reference sequence). DNA of the CDR3: TGTGCCAGCAGCACCGGACTAGCGGGAGGGCAGTACTTC. It codes for CASSTGLAGGQYF.

The chain joins TRBV11-1 to TRBJ1-3; D gene unclear. CDR3 length equals 14 residues. Trimming shortened V by 5 bases and J by 4 bases, and 12 bases separated the two germline ends. Germline V gene data show CDR1 as SGHAT and CDR2 as FQDESV (reference sequence). DNA for the CDR3: TGTGCCAGCAGCCGTGGGGTACGAGGAAACACCATATATTTT. Protein product: CASSRGVRGNTIYF.

This rearrangement joins TRBV6-1 to TRBJ1-2, with D unresolved. The CDR3 is 12 residues long. Trimming left V 8 bases short and J 4 bases short, with 11 bases between. From germline, CDR1 is MNHNS and CDR2 SASEGT. This CDR3 is CASADRPYGYTF. In nucleotides, the CDR3 is TGTGCCAGCGCGGATCGTCCCTATGGCTACACCTTC.

This chain joins TRBV7-9 and TRBJ1-5; 10 bases agree with TRBD1. CDR1 is SEHNR, CDR2 FQNEAQ, per germline (reference sequence). Trimming cost V 4 bases and J 7 bases; bases outside gene matches: 4. This CDR3 comprises 14 residues. In nucleotides, the CDR3 is TGTGCCAGCAGCTGGGACAGGGGCGTCCAGCCCCAGCATTTT. Its translation: CASSWDRGVQPQHF.

This clone is a singleton in its sample. This rearrangement joins TRBV5-6 to TRBJ2-7, with D possibly matching TRBD2 (5 bases). V lost 4 bases and J 3 bases, leaving 14 bases between the germline ends. CDR3 size: 14 residues. The germline V gene has CDR1 SGHDT and CDR2 YYEEEE. The CDR3 loop is CASSTSWENYEQYF. In DNA, the CDR3 is TGTGCCAGCAGCACCTCGTGGGAGAACTACGAGCAGTACTTC.

The chain employs TRBV9 and TRBJ2-1; TRBD2 matches at 15 bases. Germline-derived CDR1 and CDR2 are SGDLS and YYNGEE. The CDR3 spans 18 residues. The junction had 10 bases not matched to a gene; V was cut back by 5 bases and J by 4 bases. CDR3 amino acids: CASSAGLAGGRSYNEQFF. The CDR3, as DNA: TGTGCCAGCAGTGCGGGACTAGCGGGAGGTAGATCATACAATGAGCAGTTCTTC. Combining the CDR3 with reference TRBV9 and TRBJ2-1 gives the whole variable domain DSGVTQTPKHLITATGQRVTLRCSPRSGDLSVYWYQQSLDQGLQFLIQYYNGEERAKGNILERFSAQQFPDLHSELNLSSLELGDSALYFCASSAGLAGGRSYNEQFFGPGTRLTVL.

The genes are TRBV11-1 and TRBJ1-6, with 7 bases fitting TRBD1. The CDR3 is made up of 14 amino acids. After removal of 5 bases from V and 7 bases from J, the junction contained 5 bases not matched to a gene. Germline CDR1 reads SGHAT; CDR2 reads FQDESV (reference sequence). CDR3 sequence (DNA): TGTGCCAGCAGCGTCGGACAGGTCAATTCACCCCTCCACTTT. Translation: CASSVGQVNSPLHF.

The V call is TRBV7-2, the J call TRBJ1-2, with D possibly TRBD1 on 5 matching bases. Germline CDR1 reads SGHTA; CDR2 reads FQGNSA. The CDR3 contains 16 residues. V was pared by 5 bases and J by 7 bases, with 23 bases between. CDR3 DNA sequence: TGTGCCAGCAGCGCCAATCCGGGACCACCAAAAGGTGGCTACACCTTC. Translated: CASSANPGPPKGGYTF. The variable domain in full, with the rest retrieved from reference TRBV7-2 and TRBJ1-2, is GAGVSQSPSNKVTEKGKDVELRCDPISGHTALYWYRQSLGQGLEFLIYFQGNSAPDKSGLPSDRFSAERTGGSVSTLTIQRTQQEDSAVYLCASSANPGPPKGGYTFGSGTRLTVV.

The chain uses TRBV18 and TRBJ1-1; tentatively, D is TRBD1 (5 bases). The V end was cut by 0 bases, the J end by 4 bases, with 21 bases between. The CDR3 is 18 residues long. CDR1 KGHSH and CDR2 LQKENI come from the germline V gene. CDR3 DNA: TGTGCCAGCTCACCACCAAACAGAGCGGCTTTTAGGGGCACTGAAGCTTTCTTT. Translation: CASSPPNRAAFRGTEAFF.

In this sample, this clone turned up once. The V call is TRBV21-1, the J call TRBJ2-1; the tabulated D call, TRBD2, remains unverified against the DNA. TRBV21-1 counts as a pseudogene. This CDR3 is built from 16 residues. The CDR3 nucleotides are TGTGCCAGCAGCGGAGCCCAAATGACGGAGTTAGTAGAGCAGTTCTTC. This encodes CASSGAQMTELVEQFF.

The chain recombines TRBV19 with TRBJ2-2; perhaps TRBD2 as D (5 bases). The CDR3 runs to 15 residues. The V gene's germline CDR1 is LNHDA and CDR2 SQIVND (reference sequence). V was trimmed by 6 bases and J by 5 bases, leaving 16 bases between them. The chain's CDR3 is CASRADGIGTGELFF. The CDR3 region has the DNA TGTGCCAGTAGGGCCGACGGGATCGGAACCGGGGAGCTGTTTTTT.

The chain employs TRBV7-9 and TRBJ1-2; a weak D match, TRBD1 (5 bases). V lost 5 bases and J lost 8, with 21 bases in between. The CDR3 is 15 residues long. Germline loops: CDR1 SEHNR, CDR2 FQNEAQ (reference sequence). The CDR3 is CASSREWDGWPGYTF. As DNA, the CDR3 is TGTGCCAGCAGCCGCGAGTGGGACGGGTGGCCCGGCTACACCTTC.

The rearrangement uses TRBV5-1 and TRBJ1-1; no reliable D call. Per the germline V gene, CDR1 is SGHRS and CDR2 is YFSETQ. V was clipped by 6 bases and J by 1 base, with 10 bases between them. The CDR3 runs 13 residues. The CDR3 reads CASNRLPNTEAFF. Written as DNA, the CDR3 is TGCGCCAGCAATCGACTCCCGAACACTGAAGCTTTCTTT.

The rearrangement joins TRBV7-2 to TRBJ2-2; D uncertain. V was clipped by 1 base and J by 7 bases, with 13 bases between them. This CDR3 is built from 15 residues. Germline V gene data show CDR1 as SGHTA and CDR2 as FQGNSA. For the CDR3, the DNA is TGTGCCAGCAGCTTAGGGCCTACTTTAGGCGGGGAGCTGTTTTTT. Its protein is CASSLGPTLGGELFF.

The CDR3 DNA follows: TGCGCCAGCAGCTTACCAGGGGACTCTAACTATGGCTACACCTTC. Translating gives CASSLPGDSNYGYTF. The chain recombines TRBV5-1 with TRBJ1-2, with TRBD1 as a possible D gene (6 bases). The CDR3 sequence is 15 residues long. V lost 2 bases and J 0 bases, leaving 11 bases between the germline ends. Germline loops: CDR1 SGHRS, CDR2 YFSETQ.

The chain carries TRBV18 and TRBJ2-7; perhaps TRBD1 as D (6 bases). The CDR3 sequence is 13 residues long. Trimming removed 5 bases from V and 4 bases from J, with 12 bases in between. From germline, CDR1 is KGHSH and CDR2 LQKENI. This CDR3 is CASSSTGKYEQYF. The CDR3 nucleotides read TGTGCCAGCTCAAGTACAGGGAAGTACGAGCAGTACTTC.

The rearrangement joins TRBV7-3 to TRBJ1-6; D is undetermined. Trimming removed 2 bases from V and 7 bases from J, with 6 bases in between. CDR1 SGHTA and CDR2 FQGTGA come from the germline V gene. CDR3 length: 13 residues. DNA for the CDR3: TGTGCCAGCAGCTTACTCCCAAATTCACCCCTCCACTTT. This translates into CASSLLPNSPLHF.

The V call is TRBV14, the J call TRBJ2-1; 7 positions agree with TRBD1. The CDR3 is made up of 12 amino acids. V lost 1 base and J lost 12; bases outside the gene matches: 3. The germline V gene has CDR1 SGHDN and CDR2 FVKESK. CDR3 in amino acids: CASSQGTGRQFF. The CDR3 region has the DNA TGTGCCAGCAGCCAAGGGACAGGCAGGCAGTTCTTC. The variable domain in full, with the rest retrieved from reference TRBV14 and TRBJ2-1, is EAGVTQFPSHSVIEKGQTVTLRCDPISGHDNLYWYRRVMGKEIKFLLHFVKESKQDESGMPNNRFLAERTGGTYSTLKVQPAELEDSGVYFCASSQGTGRQFFGPGTRLTVL.

Concerning this clone itself: This sample also contains other DNA sequences that code for the same CDR3. The chain is built from TRBV5-4 and TRBJ2-6; D may match TRBD1 or TRBD2 (5 bases each). V gave up 3 bases and J gave up 2 bases, with 15 bases separating them. CDR3 length equals 17 residues. Germline loops: CDR1 SGHNT, CDR2 YYREEE (reference sequence). CDR3 region: CASSWTGGLAGANVLTF. Written as DNA, the CDR3 is TGTGCCAGCAGCTGGACTGGGGGTCTCGCTGGGGCCAACGTCCTGACTTTC.

The gene calls are TRBV5-1 and TRBJ2-2; 11 bases fit TRBD1. There are 17 residues in the CDR3. V lost 2 bases to trimming and J lost 4 bases; unmatched junction nucleotides: 7. Germline CDR1 and CDR2: SGHRS and YFSETQ. The CDR3 loop is CASSFQPGQGGTGELFF. Here the CDR3 DNA reads TGCGCCAGCAGCTTCCAACCGGGACAGGGGGGCACCGGGGAGCTGTTTTTT.

V and J are TRBV30 and TRBJ1-2; D remains unclear. The germline V gene has CDR1 GTSNPN and CDR2 SVGIG (reference sequence). Trimming removed 8 bases from V and 4 bases from J, with 2 bases in between. The CDR3 spans 8 residues. CDR3 loop: CAGYGYTF. DNA of the CDR3: TGTGCCGGCTATGGCTACACCTTC.

This clone was picked up one time. This rearrangement joins TRBV19 to TRBJ2-1; possibly TRBD1 for D (6 bases). The CDR3 spans 14 residues. The germline CDR1 and CDR2 sequences are LNHDA and SQIVND (reference sequence). The germline V and J ends were trimmed by 4 bases and 4 bases, with 11 bases remaining between them. The DNA of the CDR3 is TGTGCCAGTAGTACAACAGGGTCGTACAATGAGCAGTTCTTC. Translated, it gives CASSTTGSYNEQFF.

V usage is TRBV7-9 and J usage is TRBJ2-7; 9 bases fit TRBD2. The CDR3 has 15 amino acids. J gave up 2 bases and V 1 base, and 3 bases lay outside the gene matches. The germline V gene encodes CDR1 SEHNR and CDR2 FQNEAQ (reference sequence). CDR3 in DNA: TGTGCCAGCAGCTTAGAGGCTAGCGGGGCCTACGAGCAGTACTTC. Encoded protein: CASSLEASGAYEQYF.

The chain recombines TRBV20-1 with TRBJ2-7; D uncertain. Germline CDR1 DFQATT, CDR2 SNEGSKA (reference sequence). The V gene lost 1 base and the J gene lost 10 bases, with 11 bases spanning the gap. The CDR3 is 11 amino acids. This CDR3 reads CSARGSDKQYF. The CDR3 DNA follows: TGCAGTGCTAGAGGCAGCGACAAACAGTACTTC.

This clone was found a few times. The rearrangement uses TRBV6-5 and TRBJ1-1; a possible D gene is TRBD1 (5 bases). Germline-derived CDR1 and CDR2 are MNHEY and SVGAGI. CDR3 length: 14 amino acids. The germline V and J ends were trimmed by 7 bases and 4 bases, with 16 bases remaining between them. DNA for the CDR3: TGTGCCAGCATTACCCGCCCGGGGGGCACTGAAGCTTTCTTT. Protein sequence: CASITRPGGTEAFF.